Shown below are 25 T cell receptor beta chains from a single sample sequenced in a study of blood T cells in healthy people across ages (dated by TCRdb to 2015 to 2017). The library was generated by 5' RACE. The run used an Illumina HiSeq 2500. A second PCR of about 7 to 12 cycles was run with a J-beta primer mix and a sample-barcoded 5' primer. The public reads were reprocessed in TCRdb via fastp at Q25 and MiXCR, keeping in-frame beta chains. Every distinct CDR3 protein forms one entry, paired with its most common genes and DNA. The sample table lists around 1,100,000 distinct CDR3 sequences, 35% to 40% of them with a count of one. The ten top clones hold about an eighth of the sample. The sequenced sample was blood. These receptors were collected from a man aged 18 to 29 in good health.

This clonotype has at least ten counts. V gene TRBV7-2 combines with J gene TRBJ1-4; D is uncertain. V was shortened by 0 bases and J by 8 bases, with 7 bases between the two germline ends. Germline assignment: CDR1 SGHTA and CDR2 FQGNSA. The CDR3 contains 13 residues. The CDR3 sequence is CASSLAGREKLFF. The CDR3 region has the DNA TGTGCCAGCAGCTTAGCAGGGAGGGAAAAACTGTTTTTT.

This clonotype was observed a single time. One end of the junction fails to match germline, which may point to a read error. This chain connects TRBV29-1 to TRBJ2-7; D possibly corresponds to TRBD2 (6 bases). This CDR3 spans 11 amino acids. Germline V gene sequence: CDR1 SQVTM, CDR2 ANQGSEA. Written as DNA, the CDR3 is TGTAGCGGTGAAGATGTAACAGACCAGTACTTC. This gives the protein CSGEDVTDQYF.

This clonotype was picked up a small number of times. The chain employs TRBV12-3 or TRBV12-4 and TRBJ2-7; D unresolved. The CDR3 spans 13 residues. Trimming removed 3 bases from V and 1 base from J, with 7 bases in between. DNA of the CDR3: TGTGCCAGCAGTTTTTACGAGTCCTACGAGCAGTACTTC. Translation gives CASSFYESYEQYF.

The chain joins TRBV3-1 to TRBJ1-2, with D unclear. Per germline, CDR1 LGHDT and CDR2 YNNKEL (reference sequence). The CDR3 contains 14 residues. V was shortened by 0 bases and J by 4 bases, with 9 bases between the two germline ends. CDR3 sequence: CASSQDLAVYGYTF. CDR3 nucleotide sequence: TGTGCCAGCAGCCAAGATTTGGCAGTCTATGGCTACACCTTC.

Regarding this clonotype: A clone one base away is much larger, so this may be a read error. DNA for the CDR3: TGTGCCAGCAGCTATACAGGGGGTAGTGAGCAGTACTTC. Translating it yields CASSYTGGSEQYF. The V gene is TRBV14, the J gene TRBJ2-5; TRBD1 agrees at 8 bases. The CDR3 loop spans 13 amino acids. Trimming cost V 5 bases and J 11 bases; bases outside gene matches: 10. Germline CDR1 and CDR2: SGHDN and FVKESK.

The chain links TRBV4-3 to TRBJ2-6, with 9 bases lining up with TRBD2. With 2 bases clipped from V and 0 bases from J, the junction kept 8 bases outside the gene matches. This CDR3 is 19 amino acids long. Germline assignment: CDR1 LGHNA and CDR2 YSLEER. The CDR3, as DNA: TGCGCCAGCAGCCAAAACGGGGGACTAGCAGACTCTGGGGCCAACGTCCTGACTTTC. Translated: CASSQNGGLADSGANVLTF.

This clonotype was recorded once. The chain uses TRBV6-6 and TRBJ1-1, with 9 bases fitting TRBD1. Germline-derived CDR1 and CDR2 are MNHNY and SVGAGI (reference sequence). This CDR3 is built from 16 residues. Trimming took 2 bases from V and 1 from J; bases not matched to a gene: 5. The CDR3 loop is CASSYRTGAPNTEAFF. In DNA form, the CDR3 reads TGTGCCAGCAGTTACCGGACAGGGGCGCCGAACACTGAAGCTTTCTTT.

The chain has TRBV4-3 and TRBJ1-1, with 9 bases identical to TRBD1. Germline trimming cut 4 bases from V and 5 bases from J; bases unmatched to any gene: 11. This CDR3 comprises 16 residues. CDR1 and CDR2 from the germline V gene are LGHNA and YSLEER. The DNA of the CDR3 is TGCGCCAGCAGCCCATATACGGACAGGGGTATTACTGAAGCTTTCTTT. This encodes CASSPYTDRGITEAFF.

V gene TRBV4-3 combines with J gene TRBJ2-2, with 8 bases aligning to TRBD1. Looked up from germline, CDR1 is LGHNA and CDR2 is YSLEER. The CDR3 has 16 amino acids. Trimming at V came to 2 bases and at J to 1 base, leaving 3 bases not matched to a gene. The CDR3 coding sequence is TGCGCCAGCAGCCAAACCGGGACAGGGAACACCGGGGAGCTGTTTTTT. Amino acids: CASSQTGTGNTGELFF.

This clonotype was observed a handful of times. The chain employs TRBV20-1 and TRBJ2-3; D uncertain. V gave up 4 bases and J gave up 2 bases, with 10 bases separating them. The CDR3 consists of 13 residues. Germline CDR1 is DFQATT and CDR2 is SNEGSKA (reference sequence). The DNA of the CDR3 is TGCAGTGCTACGGTCCCGAACACAGATACGCAGTATTTT. This encodes CSATVPNTDTQYF.

The chain couples TRBV2 to TRBJ1-2; a possible D gene is TRBD1 (5 bases). CDR1 and CDR2 from the germline V gene are SNHLY and FYNNEI. V lost 6 bases, J lost 7 bases, and 18 bases lay in between. This CDR3 region has 14 residues. CDR3 coding DNA: TGTGCCAGCAGCGACAGTACCACAGGAGGTGGCTACACCTTC. It is translated as CASSDSTTGGGYTF.

This clonotype showed up just once. The CDR3 reads CASSPSGGADYGYTF. The CDR3 region has the DNA TGTGCCAGCAGCCCGTCGGGGGGGGCTGACTATGGCTACACCTTC. This chain connects TRBV7-3 to TRBJ1-2; D might be TRBD1 (6 bases). Trimming removed 5 bases from V and 3 bases from J, with 16 bases in between. The CDR3 contains 15 residues. Germline assignment: CDR1 SGHTA and CDR2 FQGTGA. Using reference TRBV7-3 and TRBJ1-2 for the parts outside the CDR3, the full variable domain is GAGVSQTPSNKVTEKGKYVELRCDPISGHTALYWYRQSLGQGPEFLIYFQGTGAADDSGLPNDRFFAVRPEGSVSTLKIQRTERGDSAVYLCASSPSGGADYGYTFGSGTRLTVV.

The chain recombines TRBV7-2 with TRBJ1-3; no firm D call. V lost 1 base and J 0 bases, leaving 10 bases between the germline ends. This CDR3 has 16 residues. Germline CDR1 reads SGHTA; CDR2 reads FQGNSA. DNA of the CDR3: TGTGCCAGCAGCTTAGTGGCGGCAATCTCTGGAAACACCATATATTTT. Encoded protein: CASSLVAAISGNTIYF.

This clonotype showed up just a few times. J is TRBJ1-2 and V is TRBV20-1; 7 nucleotides line up with TRBD1. V lost 4 bases to trimming and J lost 7 bases; unmatched junction nucleotides: 6. This CDR3 has 12 amino acids. Germline V gene sequence: CDR1 DFQATT, CDR2 SNEGSKA (reference sequence). CDR3 protein: CSAKRQGGGYTF. The CDR3 DNA sequence: TGCAGTGCTAAGCGACAGGGAGGTGGCTACACCTTC.

A few counts support this clonotype. The chain combines TRBV10-3 with TRBJ2-3; TRBD1 agrees at 7 bases. The trim removed 10 bases at V and 2 bases at J, leaving 9 bases unmatched. The CDR3 sequence is 14 residues long. Germline V gives CDR1 ENHRY, CDR2 SYGVKD. CDR3 DNA sequence: TGTGCCACCCTACAGGGGTCAGACACAGATACGCAGTATTTT. Translated, it gives CATLQGSDTDTQYF.

This clonotype was recorded a few times. This chain joins TRBV6-2 or TRBV6-3 and TRBJ2-7; D might be TRBD1 (6 bases). The germline gives CDR1 MNHEY, CDR2 SVGEGT. The CDR3 extends over 13 amino acids. Trimming stripped 5 bases from V and 5 bases from J, with 13 bases between. In DNA form, the CDR3 reads TGTGCCAGCAGTCTTCAACAGGGTAACGAGCAGTACTTC. Translating gives CASSLQQGNEQYF.

This clonotype was seen a few times. The genes are TRBV6-1 and TRBJ1-2; tentatively, D is TRBD1 (6 bases). CDR3 length equals 12 residues. V was cut by 2 bases and J by 6 bases, with 7 bases left in between. Germline CDR1 and CDR2: MNHNS and SASEGT. Here the CDR3 DNA reads TGTGCCAGCAGTGAAACAGGGAATGGCTACACCTTC. Protein: CASSETGNGYTF.

This clonotype was seen more than once but under ten times. V and J are TRBV7-2 and TRBJ1-5; D unclear. The CDR3 contains 14 residues. Germline V CDR1 and CDR2: SGHTA, FQGNSA. V was clipped by 4 bases and J by 7 bases, with 14 bases between them. In DNA, the CDR3 is TGTGCCAGCAGCTCTCGGACGGGGAGCCAGCCCCAGCATTTT. It codes for CASSSRTGSQPQHF.

The J gene is TRBJ1-4, the V gene TRBV10-3; the D is unclear. CDR1 and CDR2 (germline): ENHRY, SYGVKD. Trimming pared 8 bases from V and 0 bases from J, leaving 4 bases between. This CDR3 is built from 12 residues. The CDR3 sequence: CAIGATNEKLFF. The CDR3 nucleotides are TGTGCCATCGGAGCAACTAATGAAAAACTGTTTTTT.

The chain uses TRBV4-3 and TRBJ1-4; 7 bases fit TRBD1. This CDR3 is 16 amino acids long. V shed 0 bases, J shed 6 bases, and the junction held 7 bases outside the gene matches. Germline assignment: CDR1 LGHNA and CDR2 YSLEER. The CDR3 bases are TGCGCCAGCAGCCAAGAAACAGGCAGGGGGTATGAAAAACTGTTTTTT. This encodes CASSQETGRGYEKLFF.

This clonotype was seen repeatedly, ten times or more. This chain uses TRBV10-3 with TRBJ2-1; no definite D call. V lost 3 bases to trimming and J lost 3 bases, with 3 bases between them. This CDR3 has 12 amino acids. The germline CDR1 and CDR2 sequences are ENHRY and SYGVKD. This CDR3 is CAISDSYNEQFF. The CDR3, as DNA: TGTGCCATCAGTGATAGCTACAATGAGCAGTTCTTC.

The rearrangement joins TRBV4-3 to TRBJ2-1; 7 positions agree with TRBD1. The J call is uncertain, as TRBJ2-7 better fits the DNA end. The CDR3 is made up of 15 amino acids. Germline V gene sequence: CDR1 LGHNA, CDR2 YSLEER. The CDR3 sequence is CASSQSGTVYNEQYF. CDR3 in DNA: TGCGCCAGCAGCCAATCCGGGACAGTCTACAATGAGCAGTACTTC.

The chain couples TRBV6-6 to TRBJ2-1, with D perhaps being TRBD1 or TRBD2 (5 bases each). The V and J ends lost 0 bases and 9 bases respectively, with 9 bases between them. The germline V gene encodes CDR1 MNHNY and CDR2 SVGAGI (reference sequence). There are 13 residues in the CDR3. The CDR3 sequence: CASSYSPGSEQFF. As DNA, the CDR3 is TGTGCCAGCAGTTACTCCCCAGGGAGTGAGCAGTTCTTC.

A remark on this clonotype: One end of the junction varies from germline; a read error may be responsible. The chain employs TRBV4-3 and TRBJ2-3; D is possibly TRBD2 (6 bases). The V gene's germline CDR1 is LGHNA and CDR2 YSLEER. The CDR3 totals 15 residues. CDR3 region: CAGSPGGASTDTQYF. In DNA form, the CDR3 reads TGCGCCGGCAGCCCCGGGGGAGCTAGCACAGATACGCAGTATTTT.

This clonotype was counted between two and nine times. The chain combines TRBV6-2 or TRBV6-3 with TRBJ1-2; D is uncertain. CDR1 and CDR2 (germline): MNHEY, SVGEGT. The V end was cut by 0 bases, the J end by 4 bases, with 9 bases between. There are 14 residues in the CDR3. This CDR3 is CASSYSGKIYGYTF. The CDR3 DNA is TGTGCCAGCAGTTACTCGGGCAAGATCTATGGCTACACCTTC.